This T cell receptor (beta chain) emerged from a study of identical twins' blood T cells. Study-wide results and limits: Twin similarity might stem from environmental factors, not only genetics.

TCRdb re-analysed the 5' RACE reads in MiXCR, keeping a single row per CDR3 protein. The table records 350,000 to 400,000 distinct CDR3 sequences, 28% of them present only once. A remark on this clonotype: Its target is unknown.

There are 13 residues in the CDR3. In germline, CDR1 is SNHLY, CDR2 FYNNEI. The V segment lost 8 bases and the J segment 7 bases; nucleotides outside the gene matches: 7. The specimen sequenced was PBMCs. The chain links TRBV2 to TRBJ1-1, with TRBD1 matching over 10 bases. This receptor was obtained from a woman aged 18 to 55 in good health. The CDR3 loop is CASGDRGWGEAFF. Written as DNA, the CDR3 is TGTGCCAGCGGGGACAGGGGCTGGGGTGAAGCTTTCTTT.